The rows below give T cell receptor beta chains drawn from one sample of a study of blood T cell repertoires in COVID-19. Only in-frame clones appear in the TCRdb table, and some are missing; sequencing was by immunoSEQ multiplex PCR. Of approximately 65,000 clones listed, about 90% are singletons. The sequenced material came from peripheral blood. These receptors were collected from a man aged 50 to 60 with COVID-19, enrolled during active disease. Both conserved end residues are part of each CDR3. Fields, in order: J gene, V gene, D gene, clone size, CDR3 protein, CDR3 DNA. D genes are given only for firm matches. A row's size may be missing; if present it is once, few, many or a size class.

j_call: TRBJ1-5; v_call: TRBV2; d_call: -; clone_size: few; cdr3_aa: CASREGRGQPQHF; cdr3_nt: TGTGCCAGCAGGGAGGGGCGAGGGCAGCCCCAGCATTTT
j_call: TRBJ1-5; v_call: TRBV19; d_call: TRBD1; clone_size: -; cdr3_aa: CASSIGLIRDRGIKGNQPQHF; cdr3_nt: TGTGCCAGTAGTATAGGGCTAATTAGGGACAGGGGAATTAAGGGCAATCAGCCCCAGCATTTT
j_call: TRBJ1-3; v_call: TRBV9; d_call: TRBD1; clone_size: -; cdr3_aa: CASGDNYRDRGSRNTIYF; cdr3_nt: TGTGCCAGCGGTGACAACTATAGGGACAGGGGGTCGCGAAACACCATATATTTT
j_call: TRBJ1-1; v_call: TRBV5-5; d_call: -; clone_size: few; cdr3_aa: CASSLAARDTEAFF; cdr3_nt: TGTGCCAGCAGCTTGGCCGCGCGCGACACTGAAGCTTTCTTT
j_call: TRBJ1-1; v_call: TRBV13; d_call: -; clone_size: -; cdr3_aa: CASSLGGRVNTEAFF; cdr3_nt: TGTGCCAGCAGCTTAGGCGGCAGGGTGAACACTGAAGCTTTCTTT
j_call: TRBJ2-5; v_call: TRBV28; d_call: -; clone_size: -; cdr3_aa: CASSLPTVETQYF; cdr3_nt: TGTGCCAGCAGTTTGCCTACCGTTGAGACCCAGTACTTC
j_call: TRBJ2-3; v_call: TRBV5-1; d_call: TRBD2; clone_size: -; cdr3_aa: CASSLGLAGSTDTQYF; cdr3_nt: TGCGCCAGCAGCTTGGGACTAGCGGGTTCGACAGATACGCAGTATTTT
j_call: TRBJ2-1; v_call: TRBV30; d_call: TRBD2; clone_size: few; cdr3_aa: CAWRIQLAGVHEQFF; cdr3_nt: TGTGCCTGGAGGATCCAGCTAGCGGGAGTGCATGAGCAGTTCTTC
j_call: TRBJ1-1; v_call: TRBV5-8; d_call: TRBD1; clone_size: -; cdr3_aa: CASRRAGTGVEAFF; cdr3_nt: TGTGCCAGCAGACGCGCCGGGACAGGGGTGGAAGCTTTCTTT
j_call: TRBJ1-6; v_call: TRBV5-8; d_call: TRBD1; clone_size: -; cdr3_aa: CASSEGQDNSPLHF; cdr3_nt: TGTGCCAGCAGCGAGGGACAGGATAATTCACCCCTCCACTTT
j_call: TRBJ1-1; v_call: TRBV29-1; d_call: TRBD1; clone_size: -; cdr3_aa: CSVSGQGAMWTTEAFF; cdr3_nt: TGCAGCGTATCCGGACAGGGGGCGATGTGGACCACTGAAGCTTTCTTT
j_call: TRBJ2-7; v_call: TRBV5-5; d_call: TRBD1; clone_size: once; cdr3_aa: CASSKTTGLDEQYF; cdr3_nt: TGTGCCAGCAGCAAGACGACAGGGCTGGACGAGCAGTACTTC
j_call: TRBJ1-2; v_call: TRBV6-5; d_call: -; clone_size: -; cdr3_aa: CASSSPTENYGYTF; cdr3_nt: TGTGCCAGCAGCTCCCCAACGGAGAACTATGGCTACACCTTC
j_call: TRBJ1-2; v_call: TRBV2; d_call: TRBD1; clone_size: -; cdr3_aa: CASSPRTGNLWVYGYTF; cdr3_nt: TGTGCCAGCAGCCCCAGGACAGGGAACCTATGGGTCTATGGCTACACCTTC
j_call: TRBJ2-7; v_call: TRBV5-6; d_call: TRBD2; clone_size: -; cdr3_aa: CASRPTSGSYEQYF; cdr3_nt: TGTGCCAGCAGACCTACTAGCGGCTCCTACGAGCAGTACTTC
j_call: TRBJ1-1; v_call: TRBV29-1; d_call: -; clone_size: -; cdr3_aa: CSVVIRGLNTEAFF; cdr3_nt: TGCAGCGTTGTTATCAGGGGCCTGAACACTGAAGCTTTCTTT
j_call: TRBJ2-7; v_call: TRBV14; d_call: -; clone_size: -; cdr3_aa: CASSPRGSLQGAEQYF; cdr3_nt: TGTGCCAGCAGCCCCCGCGGGTCACTCCAAGGTGCCGAGCAGTACTTC
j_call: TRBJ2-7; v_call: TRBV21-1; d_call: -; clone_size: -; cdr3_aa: CASSKRTGPQISYEQYF; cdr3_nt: TGTGCCAGCAGCAAACGGACAGGACCTCAAATTAGCTACGAGCAGTACTTC
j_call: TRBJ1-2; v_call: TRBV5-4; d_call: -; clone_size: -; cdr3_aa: CASSFPDATTGGYTF; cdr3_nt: TGTGCCAGCAGCTTCCCGGACGCCACCACGGGGGGCTACACCTTC
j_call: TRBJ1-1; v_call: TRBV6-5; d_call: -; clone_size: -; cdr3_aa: CASTSGNEAFF; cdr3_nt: TGTGCCAGCACCTCAGGGAATGAAGCTTTCTTT
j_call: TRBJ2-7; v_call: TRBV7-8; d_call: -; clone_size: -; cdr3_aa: CASSLGAVEQYF; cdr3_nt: TGTGCCAGCAGCTTAGGGGCTGTCGAGCAGTACTTC
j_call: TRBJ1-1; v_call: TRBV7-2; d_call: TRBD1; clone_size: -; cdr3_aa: CASSVQTGGGTEAFF; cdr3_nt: TGTGCCAGCAGCGTACAGACAGGGGGGGGCACTGAAGCTTTCTTT
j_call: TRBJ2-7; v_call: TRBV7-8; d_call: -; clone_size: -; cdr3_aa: CASSLGGGGSSYEQYF; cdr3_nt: TGTGCCAGCAGCTTAGGGGGGGGCGGGAGCTCCTACGAGCAGTACTTC
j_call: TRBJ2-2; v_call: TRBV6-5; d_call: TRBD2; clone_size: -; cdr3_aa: CASSLGLAGVSGELFF; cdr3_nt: TGTGCCAGCAGTTTGGGACTAGCGGGAGTATCCGGGGAGCTGTTTTTT
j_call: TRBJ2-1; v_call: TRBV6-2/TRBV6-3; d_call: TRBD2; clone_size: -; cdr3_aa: CASSFPGLAGGYEQFF; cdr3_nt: TGTGCCAGCAGCTTCCCGGGACTAGCGGGAGGCTATGAGCAGTTCTTC
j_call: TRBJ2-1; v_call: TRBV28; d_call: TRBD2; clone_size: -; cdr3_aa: CASSLSIAGGHNEQFF; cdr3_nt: TGTGCCAGCAGTTTATCCATAGCGGGAGGGCACAATGAGCAGTTCTTC
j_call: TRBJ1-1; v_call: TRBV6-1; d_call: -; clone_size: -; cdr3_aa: CASSEVRGGTEAFF; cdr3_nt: TGTGCCAGCAGTGAAGTTAGGGGTGGCACTGAAGCTTTCTTT
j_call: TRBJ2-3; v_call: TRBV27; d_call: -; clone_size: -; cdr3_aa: CASSLSPSFADTQYF; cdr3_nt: TGTGCCAGCAGTTTATCTCCCAGTTTTGCAGATACGCAGTATTTT
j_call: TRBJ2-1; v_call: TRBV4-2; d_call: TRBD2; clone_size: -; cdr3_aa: CASSQLAGEADEQFF; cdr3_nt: TGTGCCAGCAGCCAACTAGCGGGAGAGGCCGATGAGCAGTTCTTC
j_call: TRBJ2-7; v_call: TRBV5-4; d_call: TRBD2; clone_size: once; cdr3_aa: CASSSTSGSGKPYEQYF; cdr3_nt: TGTGCCAGCAGCTCGACTAGCGGGAGTGGAAAGCCCTACGAGCAGTACTTC
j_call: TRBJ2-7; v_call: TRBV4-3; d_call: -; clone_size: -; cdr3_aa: CASSSGTATYEQYF; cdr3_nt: TGCGCCAGCAGCTCCGGGACTGCAACCTACGAGCAGTACTTC
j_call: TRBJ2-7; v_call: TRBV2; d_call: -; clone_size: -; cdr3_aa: CAKKRVNSYEQYF; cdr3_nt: TGTGCCAAAAAGCGGGTCAACTCCTACGAGCAGTACTTC
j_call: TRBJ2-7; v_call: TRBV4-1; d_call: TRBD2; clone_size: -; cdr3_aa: CASRTIAGGPSYEQYF; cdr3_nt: TGCGCCAGCAGGACTATAGCGGGAGGGCCCTCCTACGAGCAGTACTTC
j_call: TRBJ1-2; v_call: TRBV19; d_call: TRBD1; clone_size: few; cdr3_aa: CASKGDRAAYGYTF; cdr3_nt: TGTGCCAGTAAGGGTGACAGGGCCGCCTATGGCTACACCTTC
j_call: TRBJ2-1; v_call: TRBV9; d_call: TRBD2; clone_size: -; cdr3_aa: CASSVVPREGRNEQFF; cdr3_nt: TGTGCCAGCAGCGTAGTACCGAGGGAGGGCCGGAATGAGCAGTTCTTC
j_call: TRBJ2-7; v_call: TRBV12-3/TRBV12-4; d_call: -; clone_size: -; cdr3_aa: CASSLSGSYEQYF; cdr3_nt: TGTGCCAGCTCCCTCTCCGGCTCCTACGAGCAGTACTTC
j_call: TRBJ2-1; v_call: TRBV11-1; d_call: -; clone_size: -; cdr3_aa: CASSLLADNEQFF; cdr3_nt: TGTGCCAGCAGCTTATTGGCCGACAATGAGCAGTTCTTC
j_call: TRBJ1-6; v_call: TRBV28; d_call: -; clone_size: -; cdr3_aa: CASSPEVYNSPLHF; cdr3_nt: TGTGCCAGCAGCCCGGAGGTGTATAATTCACCCCTCCACTTT
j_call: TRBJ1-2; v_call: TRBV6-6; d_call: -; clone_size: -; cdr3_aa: CASSSHGSGALGGYTF; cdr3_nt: TGTGCCAGCAGTTCACACGGGTCAGGGGCGTTAGGTGGCTACACCTTC
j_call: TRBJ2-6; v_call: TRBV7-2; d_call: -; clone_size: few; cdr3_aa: CASSLGSAPGANVLTF; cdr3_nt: TGTGCCAGCAGCTTAGGTAGCGCCCCTGGGGCCAACGTCCTGACTTTC